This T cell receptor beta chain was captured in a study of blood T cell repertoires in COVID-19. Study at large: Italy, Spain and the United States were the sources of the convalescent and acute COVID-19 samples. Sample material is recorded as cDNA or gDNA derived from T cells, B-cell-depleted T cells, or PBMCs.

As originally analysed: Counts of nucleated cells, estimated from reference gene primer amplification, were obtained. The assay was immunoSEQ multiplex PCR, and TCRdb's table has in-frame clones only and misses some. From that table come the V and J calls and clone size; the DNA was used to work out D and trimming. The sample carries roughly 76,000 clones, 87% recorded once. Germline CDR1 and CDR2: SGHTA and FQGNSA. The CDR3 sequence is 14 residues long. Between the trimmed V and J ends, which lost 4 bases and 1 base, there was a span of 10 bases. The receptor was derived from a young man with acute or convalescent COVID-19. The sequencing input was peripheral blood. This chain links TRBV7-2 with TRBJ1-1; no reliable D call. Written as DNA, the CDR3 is TGTGCCAGCAGCTCCCGGAGGACGAACACTGAAGCTTTCTTT. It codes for CASSSRRTNTEAFF. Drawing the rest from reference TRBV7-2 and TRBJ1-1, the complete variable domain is GAGVSQSPSNKVTEKGKDVELRCDPISGHTALYWYRQSLGQGLEFLIYFQGNSAPDKSGLPSDRFSAERTGGSVSTLTIQRTQQEDSAVYLCASSSRRTNTEAFFGQGTRLTVV.